This T cell receptor (beta chain) emerged from a study of response to subunit inactivated influenza vaccine. Study conclusions and caveats: Each seasonal influenza vaccination recruits few new T cells, the authors suggested.

This clonotype was detected only a few times. Its antigen is not identified. A single record per CDR3 protein comes from TCRdb applying MiXCR to the RT-PCR reads. Among more than 600,000 distinct CDR3 sequences listed, roughly 18% were seen once. The V and J ends lost 2 bases and 5 bases respectively, with 7 bases between them. The CDR3 totals 12 residues. Germline V CDR1 and CDR2: SGHRS, YFSETQ. The origin of this receptor is a man aged 50 to 60 who received an inactivated influenza vaccine. The J gene is TRBJ1-2, the V gene TRBV5-1; no firm D call. The material sequenced was PBMCs from blood, taken roughly 5 days after vaccination. The CDR3 DNA sequence: TGCGCCAGCAGCTTTGAGGCTTATGGCTACACCTTC. It yields the protein CASSFEAYGYTF. The full variable domain, in which reference TRBV5-1 and TRBJ1-2 provide the parts outside the CDR3, is KAGVTQTPRYLIKTRGQQVTLSCSPISGHRSVSWYQQTPGQGLQFLFEYFSETQRNKGNFPGRFSGRQFSNSRSEMNVSTLELGDSALYLCASSFEAYGYTFGSGTRLTVV.